This T cell receptor (beta chain) was sequenced in a study of brain metastases from non-small cell lung cancer. Overall study findings and caveats: Brain metastases shared most TCR repertoire with primaries, with sparse T cells. Brain metastases had lower T-cell infiltration than primary tumors.

J was trimmed by 5 bases and V by 4 bases; bases with no gene match: 5. The CDR3 consists of 14 residues. Germline assignment: CDR1 ENHRY and CDR2 SYGVKD. Assay: immunoSEQ multiplex PCR; the TCRdb copy retains only in-frame clones and omits some. The sample lists roughly 800 clones, about 85% seen once, with 7.4% in the top ten. Turning to this clone: Its antigen is not identified.

The sample taken for sequencing was tissue from a brain metastasis. This TCR derives from a donor at least 40 years old with non-small cell lung cancer. The chain uses TRBV10-3 and TRBJ2-5, with 9 nucleotides matching TRBD1. CDR3 sequence: CAISGQGVGETQYF. The CDR3 DNA sequence: TGTGCCATCAGTGGACAGGGGGTGGGGGAGACCCAGTACTTC.